This is a list of T cell receptor beta chains from one sample in a study of cytomegalovirus exposure and HLA in healthy donors. Assay used: immunoSEQ multiplex PCR; TCRdb lists only in-frame clones, some missing. The table shows some 41,000 clones, with 80% to 95% occurring only once. The sample consisted of PBMCs. The receptors here all came from a woman between 18 and 29 years old in good health and CMV-seronegative. The CDR3 runs from the conserved cysteine through the conserved F or W. The D gene is left open where the match is weak. Expanded clones get a size class; other rows say once, few or many, or leave the size out.

NA	TRBV19	TRBJ2-3	once	TGTGCCAGTAGCCCGGGACAAAGGTCCACAGATACGCAGTATTTT	CASSPGQRSTDTQYF
TRBD2	TRBV5-1	TRBJ2-7	NA	TGCGCCAGCAGCTTGGGAGGGACTAGCGTCACGGAGCAGTACTTC	CASSLGGTSVTEQYF
TRBD2	TRBV7-8	TRBJ2-1	NA	TGTGCCAGCAGCCTTCCTCTAGCGGGAGAGGGGTCCTACAATGAGCAGTTCTTC	CASSLPLAGEGSYNEQFF
NA	TRBV9	TRBJ1-1	NA	TGTGCCAGCAGCGTAACCCCCGGACAACCACGGGTCTTGAACACTGAAGCTTTCTTT	CASSVTPGQPRVLNTEAFF
NA	TRBV28	TRBJ1-4	NA	TGTGCCAGCGCGGGACCGAGTAATGAAAAACTGTTTTTT	CASAGPSNEKLFF
NA	TRBV6-5	TRBJ2-3	NA	TGTGCCAGCAGGGGATGGGGAGGAGATACGCAGTATTTT	CASRGWGGDTQYF
NA	TRBV28	TRBJ1-4	NA	TGTGCCAGCAGTCTCCCTCCAACTAATGAAAAACTGTTTTTT	CASSLPPTNEKLFF
NA	TRBV7-9	TRBJ2-7	NA	TGTGCCAGCAGCCAACAGGGCTACGAGCAGTACTTC	CASSQQGYEQYF
TRBD2	TRBV7-2	TRBJ2-7	NA	TGTGCCAGCAGCCCCGGGAGGGCCTCCTACGAGCAGTACTTC	CASSPGRASYEQYF
TRBD2	TRBV18	TRBJ2-4	NA	TGTGCCAGCTCACGACGTGGTATTGATAGCGGGAACTGGGGAAACATTCAGTACTTC	CASSRRGIDSGNWGNIQYF
TRBD2	TRBV6-1	TRBJ2-1	medium-sized	TGTGCCAGCAGCCAGACTAGCGGGGACTACAATGAGCAGTTCTTC	CASSQTSGDYNEQFF